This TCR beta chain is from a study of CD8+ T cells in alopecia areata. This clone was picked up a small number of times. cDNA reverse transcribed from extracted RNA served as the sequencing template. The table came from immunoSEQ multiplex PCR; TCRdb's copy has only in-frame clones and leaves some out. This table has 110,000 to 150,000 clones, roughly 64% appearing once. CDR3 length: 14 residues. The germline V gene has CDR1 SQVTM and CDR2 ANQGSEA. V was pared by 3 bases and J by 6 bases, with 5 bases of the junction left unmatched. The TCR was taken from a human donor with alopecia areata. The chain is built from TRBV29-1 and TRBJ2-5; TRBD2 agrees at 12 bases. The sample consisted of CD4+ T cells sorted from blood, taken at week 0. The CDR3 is CSVEGGLAGKTQYF. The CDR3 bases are TGCAGCGTTGAGGGCGGACTAGCGGGGAAGACCCAGTACTTC.